These 14 T cell receptor beta chains originate from one sample sequenced in a study of a mutant IDH1 vaccine in newly diagnosed glioma. TCRdb keeps only in-frame clones here, not all; method: immunoSEQ multiplex PCR. This repertoire shows tens of thousands of clones, approximately 91% found once; its top ten account for around 4.9%. As for time point: baseline, week 1 (first vaccination visit). Treatment given: pre-vaccination baseline after standard-of-care therapy. The sample consisted of PBMCs, taken from a glioma patient treated with radiotherapy, temozolomide or both. These receptors all come from a woman aged 40 to 50 with glioma.

V is TRBV7-2 and J is TRBJ2-7; 10 nucleotides match TRBD2. CDR3 size: 17 residues. The junction had 15 bases not matched to a gene; V was cut back by 5 bases and J by 5 bases. CDR1 and CDR2 (germline): SGHTA, FQGNSA. Here the CDR3 DNA reads TGTGCCAGCAGCCACGGGACTAGCGCGGCCCAGAGAAACGAGCAGTACTTC. Translated: CASSHGTSAAQRNEQYF.

The V call is TRBV6-1, the J call TRBJ2-2, with 7 bases that match TRBD2. The CDR3 is 14 residues long. Germline CDR1 reads MNHNS; CDR2 reads SASEGT. V dropped 6 bases and J dropped 6; count of bases not matched to a gene: 7. CDR3 in DNA: TGTGCCAGCAGAGATAGACTAGCCTCCGGGGAGCTGTTTTTT. As protein: CASRDRLASGELFF.

V usage is TRBV4-2 and J usage is TRBJ1-1, with D perhaps matching TRBD1 (5 bases). The CDR3 has 15 residues. In germline, CDR1 is LGHNA, CDR2 YNFKEQ. With 4 bases removed from V and 0 bases from J, the gap between germline ends came to 12 bases. This CDR3 is CASSPTPDMNTEAFF. Written as DNA, the CDR3 is TGTGCCAGCAGCCCAACACCGGACATGAACACTGAAGCTTTCTTT.

The genes are TRBV5-4 and TRBJ2-7; TRBD2 might be the D (7 bases). From germline, CDR1 is SGHNT and CDR2 YYREEE (reference sequence). Trimming shortened V by 2 bases and J by 5 bases, and 23 bases separated the two germline ends. The CDR3 is 17 residues long. CDR3 DNA sequence: TGTGCCAGCAGCTTTCCCGCTGGTTCGGGGGGCGAAAACGAGCAGTACTTC. It codes for CASSFPAGSGGENEQYF. Looking up the rest from reference TRBV5-4 and TRBJ2-7 gives the full variable domain: ETGVTQSPTHLIKTRGQQVTLRCSSQSGHNTVSWYQQALGQGPQFIFQYYREEENGRGNFPPRFSGLQFPNYSSELNVNALELDDSALYLCASSFPAGSGGENEQYFGPGTRLTVT.

This clone was seen only once. The V call is TRBV7-9, the J call TRBJ1-1; 9 nucleotides align to TRBD1. V lost 3 bases to trimming and J lost 6 bases; unmatched junction nucleotides: 8. The CDR3 sequence is 15 residues long. CDR1 SEHNR and CDR2 FQNEAQ come from the germline V gene (reference sequence). This CDR3 is CASSLARDRVAEAFF. CDR3 nucleotide sequence: TGTGCCAGCAGCTTGGCCCGGGACAGGGTCGCTGAAGCTTTCTTT.

The J gene is TRBJ2-1, the V gene TRBV9, with D tentatively TRBD1 (5 bases). Germline V gene sequence: CDR1 SGDLS, CDR2 YYNGEE. CDR3 length: 15 residues. Trimming took off 4 bases at V and 0 bases at J, with 11 bases between the two ends. The CDR3 DNA reads TGTGCCAGCAGCTTAACAGGTAGCTCCTACAATGAGCAGTTCTTC. Its translation: CASSLTGSSYNEQFF.

The chain has TRBV4-2 and TRBJ1-5, with a tentative D call TRBD1 (5 bases). Trimming stripped 0 bases from V and 2 bases from J, with 14 bases between. In germline, CDR1 is LGHNA, CDR2 YNFKEQ. CDR3 size: 17 residues. CDR3 amino acids: CASSQEFTTGGNQPQHF. CDR3 nucleotides: TGTGCCAGCAGCCAAGAATTTACAACGGGGGGCAATCAGCCCCAGCATTTT.

The V gene is TRBV2, the J gene TRBJ2-2, with 10 bases fitting TRBD2. The CDR3 is 13 amino acids. Looked up from germline, CDR1 is SNHLY and CDR2 is FYNNEI. V trimming: 7 bases; J trimming: 7 bases; junction bases outside the gene matches: 3. In nucleotides, the CDR3 is TGTGCCAGCACGCTAGCGGGAGTCGGGGAGCTGTTTTTT. This encodes CASTLAGVGELFF.

The rearrangement uses TRBV30 and TRBJ1-6, with D perhaps matching TRBD1 (6 bases). The ends were cut back, 0 bases at V and 8 bases at J, with 11 bases in the middle. The CDR3 sequence is 14 residues long. Looked up from germline, CDR1 is GTSNPN and CDR2 is SVGIG (reference sequence). The CDR3, as DNA: TGTGCCTGGAGTGTCGGGACAACGCATTCACCCCTCCACTTT. Its protein product is CAWSVGTTHSPLHF. Drawing the rest from reference TRBV30 and TRBJ1-6, the complete variable domain is SQTIHQWPATLVQPVGSPLSLECTVEGTSNPNLYWYRQAAGRGLQLLFYSVGIGQISSEVPQNLSASRPQDRQFILSSKKLLLSDSGFYLCAWSVGTTHSPLHFGNGTRLTVT.

There are a few counts of this clone. Distinct nucleotide sequences in the sample also encode this CDR3. This chain uses TRBV30 with TRBJ1-3; D gene uncertain. Germline V gives CDR1 GTSNPN, CDR2 SVGIG (reference sequence). Trimming cost V 3 bases and J 2 bases, with 5 bases left between them. The CDR3 loop spans 12 amino acids. This CDR3 is CAWSPTGNTIYF. CDR3 sequence (DNA): TGTGCCTGGAGCCCTACTGGAAACACCATATATTTT.

This sequence joins TRBV6-4 and TRBJ2-2; 7 bases are shared with TRBD1. V shed 3 bases, J shed 3 bases, and the junction held 4 bases outside the gene matches. The germline V gene has CDR1 MRHNA and CDR2 SNTAGT. This CDR3 is built from 15 residues. CDR3 in DNA: TGTGCCAGCAGTGATTCCGACAGGGACACCGGGGAGCTGTTTTTT. Its translation: CASSDSDRDTGELFF.

The rearrangement uses TRBV5-1 and TRBJ2-3; the D is unclear. The V gene lost 4 bases and the J gene lost 2 bases, with 14 bases spanning the gap. The CDR3 runs 15 residues. Germline CDR1 reads SGHRS; CDR2 reads YFSETQ. The CDR3 nucleotides read TGCGCCAGCAGCCCCCCTATCCCCTCCACAGATACGCAGTATTTT. Amino acids: CASSPPIPSTDTQYF.

J is TRBJ1-2 and V is TRBV5-5; no firm D call. Germline V gene sequence: CDR1 SGHKS, CDR2 YYEKEE (reference sequence). Trimming pared 1 base from V and 1 base from J, leaving 8 bases between. The CDR3 has 14 residues. The CDR3 region is CASSLQQNNYGYTF. The CDR3 coding sequence is TGTGCCAGCAGCTTGCAGCAGAATAACTATGGCTACACCTTC.

The chain carries TRBV4-1 and TRBJ2-1, with 10 nucleotides matching TRBD2. The CDR3 totals 15 residues. The germline CDR1 and CDR2 sequences are MGHRA and YSYEKL. Germline trimming cut 7 bases from V and 9 bases from J; bases unmatched to any gene: 12. The CDR3 sequence: CASTKAGGILGEQFF. The CDR3 DNA reads TGCGCCAGCACTAAAGCGGGGGGGATCTTGGGTGAGCAGTTCTTC.